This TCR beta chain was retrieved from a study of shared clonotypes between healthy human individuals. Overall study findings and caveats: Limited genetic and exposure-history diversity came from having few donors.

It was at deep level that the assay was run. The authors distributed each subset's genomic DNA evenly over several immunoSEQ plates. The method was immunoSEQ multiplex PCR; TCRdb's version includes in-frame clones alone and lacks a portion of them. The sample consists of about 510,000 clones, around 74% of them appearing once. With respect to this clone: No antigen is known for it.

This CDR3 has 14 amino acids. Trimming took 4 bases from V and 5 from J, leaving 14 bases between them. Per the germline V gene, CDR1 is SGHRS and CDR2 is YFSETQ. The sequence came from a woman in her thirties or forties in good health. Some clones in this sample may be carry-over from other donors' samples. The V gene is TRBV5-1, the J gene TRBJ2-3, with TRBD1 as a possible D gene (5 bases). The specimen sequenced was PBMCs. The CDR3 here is CASSKAGPLDTQYF. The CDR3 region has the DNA TGCGCCAGCAGCAAAGCAGGGCCTTTAGATACGCAGTATTTT.